The source of this T cell receptor beta chain is a study of vaccination effects on CD4 cells after COVID-19. The repertoire was sequenced with immunoSEQ multiplex PCR; TCRdb's copy has only in-frame clones and lacks some. The sample carries about 54,000 clones, roughly 80% recorded once. This clone appeared a single time. The antigen is not known. This CDR3 has 15 residues. The germline V and J ends were trimmed by 2 bases and 0 bases, with 10 bases remaining between them. Germline V CDR1 and CDR2: MGHRA, YSYEKL. Antigen-specific CD4+ T cells were expanded (with viral peptide pools) by the ViraFEST assay ahead of sequencing. Culture lasted about 10 days before CD4+ T cell isolation. People in the vaccine group had not been infected with SARS-CoV-2 before, and their nucleocapsid antibodies were negative.

The source material was CD4+ T cells from PBMCs cultured with HCoV-229E spike peptides, sampled before COVID-19 vaccination. The sequence came from a human donor who received a COVID-19 vaccine. The rearrangement links TRBV4-1 to TRBJ1-1; D uncertain. CDR3 sequence: CASSQPGRVNTEAFF. DNA of the CDR3: TGCGCCAGCAGCCAACCAGGAAGGGTGAACACTGAAGCTTTCTTT.